The T cell receptor beta chain described here comes from a study of cytomegalovirus exposure and HLA in healthy donors. In the study overall: An earlier analysis found around 120 million unique TCR beta sequences from approximately 170 million T cells.

Both 60 Vbeta primers and 13 Jbeta primers went into the PCR. The table came from immunoSEQ multiplex PCR; TCRdb's copy has only in-frame clones and leaves some out. Among around 130,000 clones listed, around four fifths were seen once. There are 13 residues in the CDR3. Trimming stripped 1 base from V and 5 bases from J, with 9 bases between. Germline V lookup: CDR1 SGDLS, CDR2 YYNGEE. Notes on the study in general: An Asian-associated ancestry cluster reportedly showed fewer N-insertions than the roughly 600-donor mean in a later analysis.

This clone was observed a few times. No antigen is known for it. The chain uses TRBV9 and TRBJ1-1; D remains ambiguous. The sample comprised PBMCs. The TCR sequence derives from a man in his forties in good health and CMV-seronegative. This CDR3 reads CASSVWGGTEAFF. CDR3 nucleotide sequence: TGTGCCAGCAGCGTATGGGGAGGTACTGAAGCTTTCTTT.